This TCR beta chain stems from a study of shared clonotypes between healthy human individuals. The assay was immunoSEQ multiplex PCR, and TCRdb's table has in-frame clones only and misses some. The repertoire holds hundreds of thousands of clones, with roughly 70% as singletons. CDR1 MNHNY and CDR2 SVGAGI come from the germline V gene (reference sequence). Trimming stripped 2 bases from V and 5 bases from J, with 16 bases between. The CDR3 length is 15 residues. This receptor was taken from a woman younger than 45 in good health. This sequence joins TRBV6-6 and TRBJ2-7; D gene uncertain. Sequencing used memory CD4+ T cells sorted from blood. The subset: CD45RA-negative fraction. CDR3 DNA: TGTGCCAGCAGTTACGCTGGTTTCGATTCCCACGAGCAGTACTTC. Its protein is CASSYAGFDSHEQYF.